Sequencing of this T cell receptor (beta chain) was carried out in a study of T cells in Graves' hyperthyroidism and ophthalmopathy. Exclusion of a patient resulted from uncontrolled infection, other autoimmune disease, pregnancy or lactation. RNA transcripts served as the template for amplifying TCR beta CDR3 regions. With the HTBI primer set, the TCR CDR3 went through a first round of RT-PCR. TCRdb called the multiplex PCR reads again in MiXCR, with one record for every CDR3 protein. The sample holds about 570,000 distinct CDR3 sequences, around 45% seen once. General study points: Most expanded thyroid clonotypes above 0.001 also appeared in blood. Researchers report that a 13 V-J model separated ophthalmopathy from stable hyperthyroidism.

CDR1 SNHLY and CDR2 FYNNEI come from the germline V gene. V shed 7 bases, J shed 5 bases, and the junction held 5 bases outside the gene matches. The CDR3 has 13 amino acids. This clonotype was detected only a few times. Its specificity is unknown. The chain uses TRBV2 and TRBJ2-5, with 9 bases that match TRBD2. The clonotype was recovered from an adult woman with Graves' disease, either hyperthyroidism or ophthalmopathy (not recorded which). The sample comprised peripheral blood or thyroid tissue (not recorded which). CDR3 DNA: TGTGCCAGCATGATAGCGGGAGAGGAGACCCAGTACTTC. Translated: CASMIAGEETQYF.